This T cell receptor (beta chain) derives from a study of T-cell memory formation after mild COVID-19. General study results and limits: CD4+ clones that contracted lay mainly in CM and EM; CD8+ ones lay in EMRA.

Trimming cost V 1 base and J 7 bases; bases outside gene matches: 5. This CDR3 is 15 amino acids long. The germline V gene encodes CDR1 MNHEY and CDR2 SVGAGI. TCRdb ran MiXCR on the 5' RACE reads and lists one entry per CDR3 protein. The sample comprises roughly 350,000 distinct CDR3 sequences, around 20% of which are singletons, and approximately 13% rests with the top ten. This clonotype has a handful of counts. Its antigen is currently unknown. This receptor was identified in an adult woman who had mild COVID-19 (a few samples of this study predate the infection). Cell type and time point are not known. Input material: PBMCs or a T cell subset sorted from them (not recorded which). The chain joins TRBV6-5 to TRBJ2-7; the match to TRBD1 covers 12 bases. CDR3: CASSYLGQGAGEQYF. In DNA, the CDR3 is TGTGCCAGCAGTTACTTGGGACAGGGGGCCGGGGAGCAGTACTTC.